This T cell receptor (beta chain) emerged from a study of T cell responses to AZD1222 COVID-19 vaccine. Clones were read by immunoSEQ multiplex PCR, and TCRdb kept only the in-frame ones, dropping some. The sample's table shows about 140,000 clones. V trimming: 3 bases; J trimming: 5 bases; junction bases outside the gene matches: 6. Germline loops: CDR1 SGDLS, CDR2 YYNGEE. This CDR3 comprises 14 residues. Sequenced: peripheral blood. This TCR came from an adult in good health. The rearrangement joins TRBV9 to TRBJ2-7; 9 positions match TRBD1. Written as DNA, the CDR3 is TGTGCCAGCAGCGCAGGGACAGGGTGGGACGAGCAGTACTTC. This gives the protein CASSAGTGWDEQYF.